The rows below give T cell receptor beta chains drawn from one sample of a study of metastatic and nonmetastatic thyroid tumors. TCRdb reprocessed the PCR reads via MiXCR. The sample records 65,000 or so clones, 4% to 4.5% being singletons. Sequenced sample: blood. The receptor set was obtained from a female donor with papillary thyroid cancer or a benign thyroid nodule (not recorded which). Some clones in this sample may be carry-over from other donors' samples. Both conserved end residues are part of each CDR3. D genes are given only for firm matches. The size of a clone is reported for some rows only, either as once, few or many, or as a class for expanded clones.

V gene: TRBV19; D gene: NA; J gene: TRBJ2-2; clone size: few; CDR3 DNA: TGTGCCAGTAGCGAAGAACAGGAGAACACCGGGGAGCTGTTTTTT; CDR3 protein: CASSEEQENTGELFF
V gene: TRBV6-1; D gene: NA; J gene: TRBJ1-2; clone size: many; CDR3 DNA: TGTGCCAGCAGTTACGGAGACTATGGCTACACCTTC; CDR3 protein: CASSYGDYGYTF
V gene: TRBV24-1; D gene: TRBD1; J gene: TRBJ2-3; clone size: NA; CDR3 DNA: TGTGCCACCAGTGACCCGGCAGGGGGCGGAGATACGCAGTATTTT; CDR3 protein: CATSDPAGGGDTQYF
V gene: TRBV10-3; D gene: NA; J gene: TRBJ1-5; clone size: many; CDR3 DNA: TGTGCCATCAGTGAGTATTATAGCAATCAGCCCCAGCATTTT; CDR3 protein: CAISEYYSNQPQHF
V gene: TRBV6-1; D gene: NA; J gene: TRBJ1-5; clone size: few; CDR3 DNA: TGTGCCAGCGGATTAAGAGGAGCCGGGGGACCCCAGCATTTT; CDR3 protein: CASGLRGAGGPQHF
V gene: TRBV6-1; D gene: TRBD1; J gene: TRBJ2-5; clone size: few; CDR3 DNA: TGTGCCAGCAGCAGGGACAGCAAAGAGACCCAGTACTTC; CDR3 protein: CASSRDSKETQYF
V gene: TRBV15; D gene: TRBD1; J gene: TRBJ2-7; clone size: NA; CDR3 DNA: TGTGCCACCAGCTCCAGGGGGACAGGGAACTACGAGCAGTACTTC; CDR3 protein: CATSSRGTGNYEQYF
V gene: TRBV6-1; D gene: TRBD1; J gene: TRBJ2-3; clone size: many; CDR3 DNA: TGTGCCAGCAGCCCCGGGACAGGGTCCGCAGATACGCAGTATTTT; CDR3 protein: CASSPGTGSADTQYF
V gene: TRBV6-2/TRBV6-3; D gene: NA; J gene: TRBJ1-2; clone size: many; CDR3 DNA: TGTGCCAGCAGCCTACCCATCTTTGGTGGCTACACCTTC; CDR3 protein: CASSLPIFGGYTF
V gene: TRBV19; D gene: NA; J gene: TRBJ1-6; clone size: NA; CDR3 DNA: TGTGCCAGTACCGTTCTAGGGCGACGAAATTCACCCCTCCACTTT; CDR3 protein: CASTVLGRRNSPLHF
V gene: TRBV6-1; D gene: NA; J gene: TRBJ2-2; clone size: many; CDR3 DNA: TGTGCCAGCTCCCCCTCGGACGGCACCGGGGAGCTGTTTTTT; CDR3 protein: CASSPSDGTGELFF
V gene: TRBV11-2; D gene: TRBD1; J gene: TRBJ2-7; clone size: NA; CDR3 DNA: TGTGCCAGCAGCTGGGACAGCACCTACGAGCAGTACTTC; CDR3 protein: CASSWDSTYEQYF
V gene: TRBV30; D gene: NA; J gene: TRBJ1-3; clone size: many; CDR3 DNA: TGTGCCTGGGACGTCGGGAGCTCTGGAAACACCATATATTTT; CDR3 protein: CAWDVGSSGNTIYF
V gene: TRBV29-1; D gene: TRBD1; J gene: TRBJ1-1; clone size: many; CDR3 DNA: TGCAGCGGGGGGGACAGGGGTGAAGCTTTCTTT; CDR3 protein: CSGGDRGEAFF
V gene: TRBV27; D gene: NA; J gene: TRBJ1-1; clone size: NA; CDR3 DNA: TGTGCCAGCAGCCTGTCTGGGACGGTGAACACTGAAGCTTTCTTT; CDR3 protein: CASSLSGTVNTEAFF
V gene: TRBV12-3/TRBV12-4; D gene: NA; J gene: TRBJ1-2; clone size: many; CDR3 DNA: TGTGCCAGCAGTTTGTTCGGGGTCGGCTACACCTTC; CDR3 protein: CASSLFGVGYTF
V gene: TRBV4-1; D gene: TRBD2; J gene: TRBJ2-2; clone size: many; CDR3 DNA: TGCGCCAGCAGCCCGAGAGGACTAGCGGGACGAACCGGGGAGCTGTTTTTT; CDR3 protein: CASSPRGLAGRTGELFF
V gene: TRBV7-2; D gene: TRBD1; J gene: TRBJ2-7; clone size: few; CDR3 DNA: TGTGCCAGCAGCAGGGACAGGGTACGCGAGCAGTACTTC; CDR3 protein: CASSRDRVREQYF
V gene: TRBV6-1; D gene: NA; J gene: TRBJ1-5; clone size: many; CDR3 DNA: TGTGCCAGCAGTGTGTCGAGCGATCAGCCCCAGCATTTT; CDR3 protein: CASSVSSDQPQHF
V gene: TRBV5-1; D gene: TRBD1; J gene: TRBJ1-6; clone size: many; CDR3 DNA: TGCGCCAGCAGCATCGACAGGGGTAATTCACCCCTCCACTTT; CDR3 protein: CASSIDRGNSPLHF
V gene: TRBV6-2/TRBV6-3; D gene: NA; J gene: TRBJ1-3; clone size: few; CDR3 DNA: TGTGCCAGCAGACAGGGACGAAACACCATATATTTT; CDR3 protein: CASRQGRNTIYF
V gene: TRBV7-9; D gene: NA; J gene: TRBJ1-1; clone size: NA; CDR3 DNA: TGTGCCAGCAGCCGAACAGGGAGGGACACTGAAGCTTTCTTT; CDR3 protein: CASSRTGRDTEAFF
V gene: TRBV20-1; D gene: NA; J gene: TRBJ2-7; clone size: few; CDR3 DNA: TGCAGTGCCGCTGAGGCAGGCACCTACGAGCAGTACTTC; CDR3 protein: CSAAEAGTYEQYF